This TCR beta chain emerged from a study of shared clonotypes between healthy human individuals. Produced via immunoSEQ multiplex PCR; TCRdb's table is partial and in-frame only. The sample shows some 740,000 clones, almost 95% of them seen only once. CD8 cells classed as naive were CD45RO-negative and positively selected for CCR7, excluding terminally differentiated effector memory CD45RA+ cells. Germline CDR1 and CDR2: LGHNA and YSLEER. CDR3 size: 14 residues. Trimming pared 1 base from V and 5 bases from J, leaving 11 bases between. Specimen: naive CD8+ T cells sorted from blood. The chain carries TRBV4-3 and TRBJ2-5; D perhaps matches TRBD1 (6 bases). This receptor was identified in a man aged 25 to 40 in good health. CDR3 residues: CASSQGGRTETQYF. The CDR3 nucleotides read TGCGCCAGCAGCCAAGGGGGGCGGACTGAGACCCAGTACTTC.